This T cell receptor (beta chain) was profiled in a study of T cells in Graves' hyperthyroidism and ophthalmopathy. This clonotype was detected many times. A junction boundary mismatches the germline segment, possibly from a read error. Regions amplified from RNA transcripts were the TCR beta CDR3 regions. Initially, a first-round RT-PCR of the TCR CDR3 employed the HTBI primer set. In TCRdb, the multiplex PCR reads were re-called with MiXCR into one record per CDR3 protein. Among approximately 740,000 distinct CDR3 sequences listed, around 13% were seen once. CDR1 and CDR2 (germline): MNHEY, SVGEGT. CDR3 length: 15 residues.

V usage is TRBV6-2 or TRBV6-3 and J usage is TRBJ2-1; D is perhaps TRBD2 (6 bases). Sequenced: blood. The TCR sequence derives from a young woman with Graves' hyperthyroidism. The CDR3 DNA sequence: TGTGCCAGCAGTAACTCTCGGGGGTTCGACAATGAGCAGTTCTTC. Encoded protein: CASSNSRGFDNEQFF.